The sequence of this TCR beta chain was determined in a study of T cell changes during pregnancy in multiple sclerosis. TCRdb's table, derived via immunoSEQ multiplex PCR, lists solely in-frame clones and lacks some. The table has some 60,000 clones, approximately 93% seen once. The V and J ends lost 3 bases and 2 bases respectively, with 8 bases between them. In germline, CDR1 is SGHAT, CDR2 FQNNGV. CDR3 size: 13 residues. The sample was peripheral blood, taken after pregnancy. This TCR was recovered from a female donor with multiple sclerosis, enrolled in a pregnancy study. The rearrangement joins TRBV11-2 to TRBJ2-7, with D perhaps TRBD1 (6 bases). For the CDR3, the DNA is TGTGCCAGCAGCTTTGGGGGCGCCTACGAGCAGTACTTC. It is translated as CASSFGGAYEQYF.